The 18 T cell receptor beta chains listed next were all sequenced from one sample in a study of T-cell reconstitution after alpha-beta-depleted transplantation in children. The TCRbeta library was prepared with unique molecular identifiers. TCRdb called the PCR reads again in MiXCR, with one record for every CDR3 protein. The table includes 7,300 or so distinct CDR3 sequences, approximately 16% detected once. The starting material was PBMCs, obtained before TCRalphabeta/CD19-depleted stem cell transplant. These TCRs come from a boy aged 2-15 years with acute lymphoblastic leukemia, due to receive a stem cell transplant.

This clonotype was detected many times. CDR3 in DNA: TGTGCCAGCAGCCAAGAAGAGGGGATCTACAATGAGCAGTTCTTC. Its translation is CASSQEEGIYNEQFF. This chain connects TRBV3-1 to TRBJ2-1; D is tentatively TRBD1 or TRBD2 (5 bases each). From germline, CDR1 is LGHDT and CDR2 YNNKEL (reference sequence). The CDR3 runs 15 residues. V was pared by 0 bases and J by 3 bases, with 9 bases between.

This clonotype rates as medium-sized. The chain uses TRBV12-3 or TRBV12-4 and TRBJ1-2; 11 bases match TRBD1. The CDR3 contains 14 residues. V shed 4 bases, J shed 5 bases, and the junction held 3 bases outside the gene matches. The CDR3 reads CASSWTGGGYGYTF. For the CDR3, the DNA is TGTGCCAGCAGTTGGACAGGGGGCGGGTATGGCTACACCTTC.

This clonotype was recorded many times. The chain has TRBV12-3 or TRBV12-4 and TRBJ2-3; D is possibly TRBD1 or TRBD2 (5 bases each). This CDR3 region has 16 residues. Trimming pared 2 bases from V and 1 base from J, leaving 13 bases between. The CDR3 region has the DNA TGTGCCAGCAGTTTAATGGGACGGGGTGGCACAGATACGCAGTATTTT. Protein product: CASSLMGRGGTDTQYF.

By share, this clonotype ranks as medium-sized. This chain joins TRBV4-3 and TRBJ1-1; 8 nucleotides match TRBD1. Germline V gene lookup returns CDR1 LGHNA and CDR2 YSLEER. The junction had 1 base not matched to a gene; V was cut back by 1 base and J by 3 bases. This CDR3 is 14 amino acids long. The CDR3 reads CASSQGQGHTEAFF. CDR3 nucleotides: TGCGCCAGCAGCCAAGGACAGGGGCACACTGAAGCTTTCTTT.

This clonotype is labeled medium-sized. This chain links TRBV12-5 with TRBJ2-3, with a weak D call TRBD2 (6 bases). This CDR3 is built from 14 residues. V lost 3 bases, J lost 0 bases, and 7 bases lay in between. Germline values: CDR1 LGHNT, CDR2 FRNRAP. CDR3 region: CASGFGTSTDTQYF. DNA for the CDR3: TGTGCTAGTGGTTTCGGGACTAGCACAGATACGCAGTATTTT.

This clonotype is judged medium-sized. The V and J genes are TRBV10-3 and TRBJ2-3, with 7 nucleotides matching TRBD1. From germline, CDR1 is ENHRY and CDR2 SYGVKD. The length of the CDR3 is 15 residues. V was pared by 6 bases and J by 4 bases, with 10 bases of the junction left unmatched. CDR3 in amino acids: CAISGWTGVSDTQYF. CDR3 coding DNA: TGTGCCATCAGCGGCTGGACAGGAGTGTCAGATACGCAGTATTTT.

By sample fraction, this clonotype is medium-sized. This chain joins TRBV5-1 and TRBJ2-6; D gene unclear. The CDR3 runs to 14 residues. Germline CDR1 and CDR2: SGHRS and YFSETQ. V was pared by 0 bases and J by 3 bases, with 4 bases between. In DNA, the CDR3 is TGCGCCAGCAGCTTGGCTTTTGGGGCCAACGTCCTGACTTTC. It yields the protein CASSLAFGANVLTF.

This clonotype is medium-sized (0.01 to 0.1%) in the sample. This chain links TRBV7-2 with TRBJ1-5, with 7 bases lining up with TRBD1. Germline V gene lookup returns CDR1 SGHTA and CDR2 FQGNSA. The ends lost 2 bases at V and 5 bases at J; junction bases unmatched: 6. The CDR3 is made up of 15 amino acids. The CDR3 reads CASSLSAGGDQPQHF. CDR3 bases: TGTGCCAGCAGCTTATCGGCAGGGGGAGATCAGCCCCAGCATTTT.

This clonotype came up many times. The chain's CDR3 is CASSQDTTDTQYF. CDR3 DNA: TGTGCCAGCAGCCAAGATACCACAGATACGCAGTATTTT. The rearrangement uses TRBV3-1 and TRBJ2-3; D not certain. Trimming removed 0 bases from V and 2 bases from J, with 3 bases in between. Per the germline V gene, CDR1 is LGHDT and CDR2 is YNNKEL (reference sequence). The CDR3 spans 13 residues.

This chain's CDR3 is CSARRSGTITDTQYF. In DNA, the CDR3 is TGCAGTGCTAGGCGATCCGGGACTATCACAGATACGCAGTATTTT. J is TRBJ2-3 and V is TRBV20-1; 7 nucleotides line up with TRBD2. CDR3 length: 15 amino acids. V shed 3 bases, J shed 2 bases, and the junction held 8 bases outside the gene matches. Per germline, CDR1 DFQATT and CDR2 SNEGSKA (reference sequence).

This clonotype was seen repeatedly, ten times or more. The CDR3: CASSITGLPYEQYF. CDR3 DNA sequence: TGTGCCAGTAGTATTACGGGCCTTCCTTACGAGCAGTACTTC. This sequence joins TRBV19 and TRBJ2-7; unclear D gene. There are 14 residues in the CDR3. Germline assignment: CDR1 LNHDA and CDR2 SQIVND (reference sequence). V lost 3 bases to trimming and J lost 4 bases, with 13 bases between them.

This clonotype is medium-sized (0.01 to 0.1%). This chain uses TRBV24-1 with TRBJ1-3, with 8 nucleotides matching TRBD1. V was pared by 1 base and J by 2 bases, with 3 bases of the junction left unmatched. The CDR3 extends over 16 amino acids. From germline, CDR1 is KGHDR and CDR2 SFDVKD. The CDR3 loop is CATSDFLDRAGNTIYF. The CDR3 DNA sequence: TGTGCCACCAGTGATTTCCTGGACAGGGCTGGAAACACCATATATTTT.

By sample fraction, this clonotype is medium-sized (0.01 to 0.1%). The DNA of the CDR3 is TGCGCCAGCAGCTTGGCCGGGAACCACTACAATGAGCAGTTCTTC. The encoded protein is CASSLAGNHYNEQFF. The rearrangement joins TRBV5-1 to TRBJ2-1, with a weak D call TRBD2 (5 bases). The V and J ends lost 0 bases and 3 bases respectively, with 10 bases between them. The CDR3 length is 15 residues. The germline V gene encodes CDR1 SGHRS and CDR2 YFSETQ.

Sample share makes this clonotype medium-sized. This chain uses TRBV29-1 with TRBJ1-2; no clear D gene. Germline lookup yields CDR1 SQVTM and CDR2 ANQGSEA. V lost 0 bases to trimming and J lost 0 bases, with 8 bases between them. The CDR3 is 14 amino acids. CDR3 nucleotides: TGCAGCGTTGAAGAAGGGTGGGCTAACTATGGCTACACCTTC. This sequence encodes CSVEEGWANYGYTF.

This clonotype appeared many times. The rearrangement links TRBV6-6 to TRBJ2-5; D is possibly TRBD1 or TRBD2 (6 bases each). There are 13 residues in the CDR3. Trimming took 6 bases from V and 4 from J, leaving 12 bases between them. Germline V gene data show CDR1 as MNHNY and CDR2 as SVGAGI (reference sequence). DNA of the CDR3: TGTGCCAGCAGCGAAGGGGGGAGAGAGACCCAGTACTTC. Amino acids: CASSEGGRETQYF.

The chain joins TRBV4-2 to TRBJ2-1; 7 positions match TRBD1. Per the germline V gene, CDR1 is LGHNA and CDR2 is YNFKEQ. The CDR3 consists of 13 residues. V lost 2 bases and J lost 10; bases outside the gene matches: 5. This CDR3 reads CASSQFSGQEQFF. CDR3 DNA sequence: TGTGCCAGCAGCCAATTTTCGGGACAGGAGCAGTTCTTC.

The CDR3 coding sequence is TGCAGTGCTCGACCCTCGTCCACTGAAGCTTTCTTT. It is translated as CSARPSSTEAFF. The chain joins TRBV20-1 to TRBJ1-1, with D hard to call. This CDR3 is built from 12 residues. Germline V gene lookup returns CDR1 DFQATT and CDR2 SNEGSKA (reference sequence). Trimming cost V 5 bases and J 4 bases, with 11 bases left between them.

By sample share, this clonotype is medium-sized (0.01 to 0.1%). This chain connects TRBV18 to TRBJ2-1; 13 nucleotides line up with TRBD2. With 2 bases clipped from V and 8 bases from J, the junction kept 3 bases outside the gene matches. The CDR3 has 15 residues. From germline, CDR1 is KGHSH and CDR2 LQKENI. CDR3 nucleotides: TGTGCCAGCTCACCAACTAGCGGGGGGGCAGATGAGCAGTTCTTC. It translates to CASSPTSGGADEQFF.